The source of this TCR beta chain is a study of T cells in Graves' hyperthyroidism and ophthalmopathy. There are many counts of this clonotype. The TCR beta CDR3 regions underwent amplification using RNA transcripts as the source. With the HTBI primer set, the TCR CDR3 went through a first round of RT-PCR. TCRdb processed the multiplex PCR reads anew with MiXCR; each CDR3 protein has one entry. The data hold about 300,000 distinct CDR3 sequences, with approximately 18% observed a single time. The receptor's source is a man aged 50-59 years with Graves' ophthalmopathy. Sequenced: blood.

CDR3 in DNA: TGTGCCTGGAGTTTCGGAGGGGTCGGCTACGAGCAGTACTTC. The encoded protein is CAWSFGGVGYEQYF. This sequence joins TRBV30 and TRBJ2-7; a possible D gene is TRBD2 (6 bases). The CDR3 sequence is 14 residues long. Germline V gene lookup returns CDR1 GTSNPN and CDR2 SVGIG (reference sequence). Trimming removed 2 bases at V and 3 bases at J, with 14 bases between.